The next 26 T cell receptor beta chains were all read from a single sample in a study of tumor and adjacent non-tumor tissue in lung cancer. A modified ARM-PCR protocol with three rounds of nested PCR amplified TCRbeta. Via MiXCR, TCRdb re-called the multiplex PCR reads, giving one row per CDR3 protein. This table has about 43,000 distinct CDR3 sequences, 60% appearing once. This sample's RNA came from whole unsorted tissue. The normal lung tissue was taken more than 3 cm from the tumor edge. The sample comprised distant non-tumor lung tissue. These receptors were collected from a man aged 45-65 years with non-small cell lung cancer.

This clonotype is medium-sized by share. The chain joins TRBV29-1 to TRBJ2-4, with a weak D call TRBD1 (6 bases). Germline V gives CDR1 SQVTM, CDR2 ANQGSEA. This CDR3 spans 14 amino acids. Trimming left V 6 bases short and J 3 bases short, with 15 bases between. CDR3 amino acids: CSVNAGVGKNIQYF. CDR3 nucleotides: TGCAGCGTCAACGCAGGGGTTGGCAAAAACATTCAGTACTTC.

About this clonotype itself: At one of its ends the junction is not consistent with the germline gene, which may arise from a read error. The rearrangement joins TRBV5-1 to TRBJ2-5; D may be TRBD2 (5 bases). Germline values: CDR1 SGHRS, CDR2 YFSETQ. This CDR3 is built from 15 residues. The CDR3 bases are TGCGCCAGCAGCTTCCTATCGGGGATCCAAGAGATCCAGTATTTC. The encoded protein is CASSFLSGIQEIQYF.

Regarding this clonotype: This may be a read error, as it is one base from a much larger clone. The genes are TRBV12-3 or TRBV12-4 and TRBJ1-3; 7 bases map to TRBD1. V lost 5 bases and J lost 0; bases outside the gene matches: 13. CDR3 size: 18 residues. CDR3 in DNA: TGTGCCAGCAGTCCCGAGGCGACAGGGCAGGGCTCTGGAAACACCATATATTTT. It translates to CASSPEATGQGSGNTIYF.

Of note for this clonotype: This could be a read error, since a much larger clone is one nucleotide away. The chain is built from TRBV6-5 and TRBJ1-1, with 7 bases aligning to TRBD1. Germline CDR1 reads MNHEY; CDR2 reads SVGAGI. CDR3 length equals 15 residues. The DNA of the CDR3 is TGTGCCAACAGTTACGCCGGACAGGAGAACACTGAAGCTTTCTTT. Its protein is CANSYAGQENTEAFF.

As regards this clonotype: At one of its ends the junction is not consistent with the germline gene, which may arise from a read error. The chain uses TRBV7-9 and TRBJ1-4; D is unresolved. From germline, CDR1 is SEHNR and CDR2 FQNEAQ (reference sequence). The CDR3 has 14 residues. This CDR3 reads CASSFSTRNGKLFF. DNA of the CDR3: TGTGCCAGCAGCTTCAGTACACGAAATGGAAAACTGTTTTTT.

This clonotype came up many times. This chain connects TRBV11-2 to TRBJ2-1; 10 nucleotides line up with TRBD2. The trim removed 5 bases at V and 8 bases at J, leaving 9 bases unmatched. Germline values: CDR1 SGHAT, CDR2 FQNNGV. CDR3 length equals 15 residues. CDR3 in DNA: TGTGCCAGCAGCCATCGGGCCCTAGCGGGAGATGAGCAGTTCTTC. It codes for CASSHRALAGDEQFF.

In regard to this clonotype: This may be a read error, as it is one base from a much larger clone. The gene calls are TRBV2 and TRBJ2-7; TRBD1 matches at 8 bases. The V segment lost 3 bases and the J segment 7 bases; nucleotides outside the gene matches: 8. Germline values: CDR1 SNHLY, CDR2 FYNNEI. This CDR3 spans 14 amino acids. CDR3 loop: CASSDRRGRWEQYF. The CDR3 nucleotides read TGTGCCAGCAGTGACCGCAGGGGGCGATGGGAGCAGTACTTC.

For this clonotype: Germline is not matched at one junction end, which may reflect a read error. The V call is TRBV6-5, the J call TRBJ2-2, with D unresolved. The CDR3 covers 13 residues. CDR1 is MNHEY and CDR2 is SVGAGI in the germline V gene. This CDR3 reads CASNYTTPVELFF. The DNA of the CDR3 is TGTGCCAGCAATTACACGACGCCGGTGGAGCTGTTTTTT.

In this sample, this clonotype turned up many times. The rearrangement joins TRBV20-1 to TRBJ2-1, with 9 nucleotides matching TRBD1. Germline loops: CDR1 DFQATT, CDR2 SNEGSKA (reference sequence). This CDR3 has 15 amino acids. Losses at the gene ends were 1 base for V and 6 bases for J; bases not matched to a gene: 7. The CDR3 loop is CSARGQGVPSNEQFF. The CDR3 nucleotides are TGCAGTGCTAGAGGACAGGGGGTGCCCTCCAATGAGCAGTTCTTC.

The rearrangement links TRBV20-1 to TRBJ1-1, with 7 positions matching TRBD1. CDR3 length: 15 amino acids. The ends lost 8 bases at V and 0 bases at J; junction bases unmatched: 12. Germline CDR1 reads DFQATT; CDR2 reads SNEGSKA (reference sequence). The CDR3 region has the DNA TGCAGTACTGGAGGACGGACAGGCATGAACACTGAAGCTTTCTTT. As protein: CSTGGRTGMNTEAFF.

Regarding this clonotype: The final CDR3 position lacks the conserved phenylalanine or tryptophan, pointing to a likely read error. The V gene is TRBV11-2, the J gene TRBJ2-7; either TRBD1 or TRBD2 may fit D (5 bases each). Germline V CDR1 and CDR2: SGHAT, FQNNGV. The length of the CDR3 is 14 residues. The CDR3 DNA reads TGTGCGAGCAGGATTGGGGGTGGATCCTACGACCAGTACTTA. This gives the protein CASRIGGGSYDQYL.

This clonotype was observed at least ten times. J is TRBJ2-1 and V is TRBV13, with 15 positions matching TRBD2. Germline loops: CDR1 PRHDT, CDR2 FYEKMQ (reference sequence). The CDR3 consists of 17 residues. V lost 3 bases and J lost 8; bases outside the gene matches: 8. DNA for the CDR3: TGTGCCAGCAGCTTGAGAAGGACTAGCGGGGGGGCCTATGAGCAGTTCTTC. It encodes CASSLRRTSGGAYEQFF.

The chain carries TRBV11-1 and TRBJ2-1, with D perhaps matching TRBD1 (5 bases). The V gene lost 0 bases and the J gene lost 7 bases, with 13 bases spanning the gap. The CDR3 has 15 amino acids. Germline V CDR1 and CDR2: SGHAT, FQDESV (reference sequence). This CDR3 reads CASSLAVTGSNEQFF. DNA for the CDR3: TGTGCCAGCAGCTTAGCCGTAACAGGATCGAATGAGCAGTTCTTC.

This clonotype was seen a handful of times. The rearrangement joins TRBV19 to TRBJ2-2, with 10 bases fitting TRBD2. J lost 4 bases, V lost 10 bases, and 6 bases had no gene match. Per the germline V gene, CDR1 is LNHDA and CDR2 is SQIVND (reference sequence). The CDR3 is 14 amino acids. In DNA form, the CDR3 reads TGTGCCACTAGCGGGGGTCGTGGCACCGGGGAGCTGTTTTTT. This sequence encodes CATSGGRGTGELFF.

With regard to this clonotype: The germline gene is not matched at one end of the junction; a read error may be the cause. The chain combines TRBV7-9 with TRBJ1-4, with a tentative D call TRBD1 (5 bases). CDR1 and CDR2 from the germline V gene are SEHNR and FQNEAQ (reference sequence). The CDR3 contains 16 residues. CDR3: CASSTGVASTNEQLFF. The DNA for the CDR3 is TGTGCCAGCAGCACAGGCGTCGCGTCGACTAATGAACAACTGTTTTTT.

As to this clonotype: A junction boundary mismatches the germline segment, possibly from a read error. The V and J genes are TRBV10-3 and TRBJ2-7; the match to TRBD1 covers 9 bases. This CDR3 has 14 amino acids. The germline V gene encodes CDR1 ENHRY and CDR2 SYGVKD. The CDR3 loop reads CTISGGTGTYEQYF. For the CDR3, the DNA is TGTACCATCAGTGGGGGGACAGGGACCTACGAGCAGTATTTC.

As concerns this clonotype: The germline gene is not matched at one end of the junction; a read error may be the cause. The V gene is TRBV29-1, the J gene TRBJ1-3, with D uncertain. This CDR3 has 12 amino acids. Germline values: CDR1 SQVTM, CDR2 ANQGSEA. For the CDR3, the DNA is TGCAGCGTTTTGGGAGGCGGAAACACCAAATATTTT. Encoded protein: CSVLGGGNTKYF.

A note on this clonotype: One base away lies a much larger clone, so this may be a sequencing read error. The chain recombines TRBV6-5 with TRBJ2-2, with D tentatively TRBD1 or TRBD2 (5 bases each). CDR1 MNHEY and CDR2 SVGAGI come from the germline V gene. V lost 5 bases and J lost 0, with 13 bases in between. The CDR3 runs 16 residues. This CDR3 reads CASSDGVGANTGELFF. Written as DNA, the CDR3 is TGTGCCAGCAGTGACGGGGTGGGGGCGAACACCGGGGAGCTGTTTTTT.

Remarks on this clonotype: This may be a read error: a much more frequent sequence differs by one nucleotide. This chain links TRBV6-1 with TRBJ1-4; possible D gene TRBD1, 5 bases. V was pared by 10 bases and J by 4 bases, with 22 bases between. Germline V gene data show CDR1 as MNHNS and CDR2 as SASEGT. This CDR3 region has 16 residues. CDR3 DNA: TGTGCCAACACGAGGAACGGGGGACGGATTAATGAAAAACTGTTTTTT. Amino acid sequence: CANTRNGGRINEKLFF.

This clonotype is termed medium-sized. V usage is TRBV7-8 and J usage is TRBJ2-7, with 8 nucleotides matching TRBD2. The CDR3 runs 15 residues. The germline V gene has CDR1 SGHVS and CDR2 FQNEAQ. V lost 4 bases and J lost 3; bases outside the gene matches: 8. The CDR3 nucleotides are TGTGCCAGCAGCTATGTAGCGGGGCCACTCTACGAGCAGTACTTC. Translation: CASSYVAGPLYEQYF.

Concerning this clonotype: This may be a read error: a much more frequent sequence differs by one nucleotide. The V and J genes are TRBV6-1 and TRBJ2-5; D is ambiguous. The CDR3 has 12 residues. Germline V lookup: CDR1 MNHNS, CDR2 SASEGT. The CDR3: CASSERQQTQNF. For the CDR3, the DNA is TGTGCCAGCAGTGAACGACAACAAACCCAGAACTTC.

The chain combines TRBV6-1 with TRBJ1-1; D is unresolved. The V gene's germline CDR1 is MNHNS and CDR2 SASEGT. V gave up 7 bases and J gave up 11 bases, with 23 bases separating them. The CDR3 runs to 14 residues. For the CDR3, the DNA is TGTGCCAGCATTGAGAGCCCGGGAGCGCGTTGGGCTTTCTTT. Protein product: CASIESPGARWAFF.

This chain joins TRBV29-1 and TRBJ2-3, with TRBD2 identical over 9 bases. CDR3 length: 14 residues. The V gene's germline CDR1 is SQVTM and CDR2 ANQGSEA. CDR3 amino acids: CGYTLAGGPDTQYF. In nucleotides, the CDR3 is TGCGGCTACACGCTGGCGGGGGGGCCAGATACGCAGTATTTT.

This clonotype occurred a few times. This chain connects TRBV11-2 to TRBJ1-1; D is unclear. Germline CDR1 SGHAT, CDR2 FQNNGV. The CDR3 sequence is 13 residues long. CDR3 DNA: TGTGGCAGTAGCCCCGGGATGAACACTGAAGCTTTCTTT. Translation: CGSSPGMNTEAFF.

This clonotype was detected ten times or more. J is TRBJ1-5 and V is TRBV6-6; TRBD1 matches 8 bases. The length of the CDR3 is 15 residues. Germline CDR1 is MNHNY and CDR2 is SVGAGI (reference sequence). Germline trimming cut 6 bases from V and 2 bases from J; bases unmatched to any gene: 6. The CDR3 sequence: CASSPDRVRNQPQHF. In DNA form, the CDR3 reads TGTGCCAGCAGCCCGGACAGGGTACGCAATCAGCCCCAGCATTTT.

For this clonotype: At one end the junction does not follow the germline gene, possibly because of a read error. The chain links TRBV5-1 to TRBJ2-1, with TRBD2 matching 13 bases. The CDR3 sequence is 18 residues long. CDR1 is SGHRS and CDR2 is YFSETQ in the germline V gene. The CDR3 nucleotides read TGCACCAGCAGCGGAGGACTAGCGGGAGCCTTCTCCTACAATGAGCAGTTCTTC. This sequence encodes CTSSGGLAGAFSYNEQFF.